Each of the 32 T cell receptor beta chains below was sequenced from the same sample in a study of T cell clonality in common variable immunodeficiency (dated by TCRdb to about 2015). No antigen is known for these receptors. Preparation of the library involved the immunoSEQ multiplex PCR assay. TCRdb mirrors the immuneACCESS table, restricted to in-frame sequences. Some clones are absent from its copies; in checked studies, under half trace to an unresolved V gene, and the reason for the others is unknown. Listed for this sample are under 25,000 clones, none observed only a single time. The top ten hold around 6.6% of the sample. Overall results and qualifications from the work: CVID TCRbeta sequences were reported to have fewer deletions and N-nucleotide insertions and to lack highly modified clones with 13 or more V deletions.

Sequenced input: peripheral blood mononuclear cells. The receptors shown here come from a human donor with common variable immunodeficiency.

This clone was counted many times. The CDR3 end falls 3 residues outside the read, so it is completed with the germline J gene. The chain has TRBV5-1 and TRBJ1-1, with D perhaps TRBD1 (5 bases). Looked up from germline, CDR1 is SGHRS and CDR2 is YFSETQ. The CDR3 contains 13 residues. Trimming shortened V by 4 bases and J by 3 bases, and 10 bases separated the two germline ends. CDR3 DNA, as far as it was read: TGCGCCAGCAGCCAACAGGAGGACACTGAA. It translates to CASSQQEDTE. The whole CDR3 protein is CASSQQEDTEAFF.

This clone showed up just a few times. The read ends 3 residues before the CDR3 terminus; that terminus is restored from the germline J gene. The chain has TRBV5-1 and TRBJ2-7, with 12 bases aligning to TRBD1. The CDR3 is 15 amino acids. Trimming took 4 bases from V and 1 from J; bases not matched to a gene: 3. Per germline, CDR1 SGHRS and CDR2 YFSETQ. The CDR3 loop is CASSLGQGASYEQYF. The DNA read from the CDR3 is TGCGCCAGCAGCCTGGGACAGGGGGCATCCTACGAG.

With respect to this clone: The read ends 3 residues shy of where the CDR3 ends; the end is completed using the germline J gene. This chain uses TRBV6-2 or TRBV6-3 with TRBJ2-7; 9 nucleotides line up with TRBD2. Germline CDR1 reads MNHEY; CDR2 reads SVGEGT. The trim removed 6 bases at V and 1 base at J, leaving 10 bases unmatched. This CDR3 region has 16 residues. CDR3 sequence reads: CASSTILAGNSYEQYF. CDR3 DNA (partial): TGTGCCAGCAGCACCATCCTAGCGGGAAATTCCTACGAG.

A note on this clone: The read gets to within 3 residues of the CDR3 end, and the germline J gene fills in the rest. V usage is TRBV20-1 and J usage is TRBJ1-1; TRBD1 matches 8 bases. Per the germline V gene, CDR1 is DFQATT and CDR2 is SNEGSKA (reference sequence). This CDR3 is 11 amino acids long. Incomplete CDR3 DNA: TGCAGTGCTCGGGACAGGCCGTTT. Translation: CSARDRPF. The whole CDR3 region reads CSARDRPFAFF.

About this clone: The read falls 3 residues short of the CDR3 end, and the missing part is taken from the germline J gene. This chain links TRBV20-1 with TRBJ1-6; no definite D call. The CDR3 consists of 12 residues. V shed 0 bases and J shed 9 bases, with 6 bases lying between them. Germline V gene data show CDR1 as DFQATT and CDR2 as SNEGSKA (reference sequence). CDR3 bases read: TGCAGTGCTAGAGATAACGGTTCACCC. The encoded protein is CSARDNGSP. The whole CDR3 reads CSARDNGSPLHF.

This clone came up a few times. The read finishes 3 residues shy of the CDR3 end, and the germline J gene is used to complete it. The chain uses TRBV2 and TRBJ1-2; TRBD1 matches 8 bases. The germline V gene encodes CDR1 SNHLY and CDR2 FYNNEI. The trim removed 6 bases at V and 6 bases at J, leaving 6 bases unmatched. The CDR3 covers 13 residues. The DNA read from the CDR3 is TGTGCCAGCAGGTCTACAGGGGGGGATGGC. Translating gives CASRSTGGDG. The full CDR3 protein reads CASRSTGGDGYTF.

This clone was counted a few times. The CDR3 goes on 3 residues after the read ends, and that part is filled in from the germline J gene. V and J are TRBV7-2 and TRBJ1-3, with D tentatively TRBD1 (5 bases). The CDR3 covers 12 residues. Germline V gene lookup returns CDR1 SGHTA and CDR2 FQGNSA. Trimming left V 2 bases short and J 7 bases short, with 6 bases between. This CDR3 reads CASSLRGNTIYF. The CDR3 bases that were read are TGTGCCAGCAGCTTAAGGGGCAACACC.

The sample holds many counts of this clone. The DNA ends 3 residues before the CDR3 does, and the rest of the CDR3 is filled in from the germline J gene. The chain employs TRBV7-2 and TRBJ2-1, with D possibly TRBD1 on 5 matching bases. V dropped 0 bases and J dropped 2 bases, with 5 bases sitting between them. CDR1 SGHTA and CDR2 FQGNSA come from the germline V gene. The CDR3 is 14 amino acids. The chain's CDR3 is CASSLAGAYNEQFF. The sequenced part of the CDR3 DNA is TGTGCCAGCAGCTTAGCAGGGGCCTACAATGAG.

In this sample, this clone turned up many times. The read ends 3 residues shy of where the CDR3 ends; the end is completed using the germline J gene. V and J are TRBV5-4 and TRBJ2-3; TRBD1 matches at 9 bases. Germline values: CDR1 SGHNT, CDR2 YYREEE (reference sequence). The V gene end was trimmed by 4 bases and the J gene end by 6 bases; junction bases not matched to a gene: 6. The CDR3 contains 14 residues. The covered CDR3 bases are TGTGCCAGCAGCCCGGGACAGGGTGGGGATACG. This translates into CASSPGQGGDT. In full, the CDR3 is CASSPGQGGDTQYF.

In this sample, this clone turned up many times. The missing CDR3 end, 3 residues past where the read stops, is filled in from the germline J gene. The rearrangement uses TRBV5-1 and TRBJ2-1, with 10 bases fitting TRBD2. This CDR3 comprises 18 residues. The germline V gene encodes CDR1 SGHRS and CDR2 YFSETQ. Germline trimming cut 4 bases from V and 2 bases from J; bases unmatched to any gene: 12. CDR3: CASSRRLGLAHAYNEQFF. The DNA read from the CDR3 is TGCGCCAGCAGCCGTAGACTGGGACTAGCGCATGCCTACAATGAG.

This clone was counted between two and nine times. The CDR3 end is not reached by the read, which stops 3 residues before it; the germline J gene fills it in. The chain recombines TRBV5-1 with TRBJ2-7; 8 bases are shared with TRBD1. J lost 0 bases, V lost 0 bases, and 5 bases had no gene match. In germline, CDR1 is SGHRS, CDR2 YFSETQ. The CDR3 loop spans 16 amino acids. The CDR3 DNA, read in part, is TGCGCCAGCAGCTTGGAGCCCCAGGGGGCCTCCTACGAG. Its protein product is CASSLEPQGASYE. The CDR3 in its entirety is CASSLEPQGASYEQYF.

This clone was seen at least ten times. The read gets to within 3 residues of the CDR3 end, and the germline J gene fills in the rest. The chain has TRBV20-1 and TRBJ2-1, with TRBD1 identical over 9 bases. The trim removed 4 bases at V and 7 bases at J, leaving 11 bases unmatched. In germline, CDR1 is DFQATT, CDR2 SNEGSKA (reference sequence). This CDR3 has 15 residues. The sequenced part of the CDR3 DNA is TGCAGTGCTACCCCCCCGGGACAGGGCCCGAATGAG. Translation gives CSATPPGQGPNE. The CDR3 in its entirety is CSATPPGQGPNEQFF.

This clone was found many times. Coverage ceases 3 residues before the CDR3 finishes, and the germline J gene fills in the end. J is TRBJ1-2 and V is TRBV19; TRBD1 matches at 7 bases. The trim removed 5 bases at V and 4 bases at J, leaving 7 bases unmatched. The CDR3 contains 14 residues. Germline V gene data show CDR1 as LNHDA and CDR2 as SQIVND (reference sequence). This chain's CDR3 is CASSATGMGYGYTF. The sequenced part of the CDR3 DNA is TGTGCCAGTAGTGCGACAGGGATGGGCTATGGC.

This clone was found many times. The read ends 3 residues early relative to the CDR3; the germline J gene fills the gap. This sequence joins TRBV7-6 and TRBJ2-5; TRBD2 agrees at 7 bases. Germline-derived CDR1 and CDR2 are SGHVS and FNYEAQ. CDR3 size: 15 residues. With V trimmed by 1 base and J by 3 bases, 5 bases remained unmatched. The CDR3 sequence is CASSLGGGVKETQYF. Partial CDR3 DNA: TGTGCCAGCAGCTTAGGGGGGGGTGTAAAAGAGACC.

This clone has at least ten counts. The missing CDR3 end, 3 residues past where the read stops, is filled in from the germline J gene. The chain uses TRBV19 and TRBJ2-3, with D possibly TRBD2 on 6 matching bases. Trimming cost V 4 bases and J 5 bases, with 13 bases left between them. This CDR3 has 14 residues. From germline, CDR1 is LNHDA and CDR2 SQIVND (reference sequence). Incomplete CDR3 DNA: TGTGCCAGTAGTAAAGCGGGCCATCGAGATACG. Amino acid sequence: CASSKAGHRDT. From start to end, the CDR3 is CASSKAGHRDTQYF.

This clone was counted ten times or more. The DNA ends 3 residues before the CDR3 does, and the rest of the CDR3 is filled in from the germline J gene. J is TRBJ2-5 and V is TRBV7-6; tentatively, D is TRBD2 (6 bases). Germline CDR1 and CDR2: SGHVS and FNYEAQ. The CDR3 contains 15 residues. Trimming took 2 bases from V and 7 from J, leaving 17 bases between them. The sequenced part of the CDR3 DNA is TGTGCCAGCAGCTTAATTGGGCGGGATCGCTGGACC. Translation: CASSLIGRDRWT. From start to end, the CDR3 is CASSLIGRDRWTQYF.

The sample holds many counts of this clone. Coverage ceases 3 residues before the CDR3 finishes, and the germline J gene fills in the end. V gene TRBV19 combines with J gene TRBJ2-2, with 9 bases lining up with TRBD1. Per germline, CDR1 LNHDA and CDR2 SQIVND (reference sequence). The CDR3 extends over 16 amino acids. The V and J ends lost 6 bases and 6 bases, in that order; junction bases with no gene match: 11. The covered CDR3 bases are TGTGCCAGTAGCCTACGGGGGACAGGGTCTTCCGGGGAG. Translated, it gives CASSLRGTGSSGE. The full CDR3 reads CASSLRGTGSSGELFF.

In this sample, this clone turned up many times. The CDR3 is cut off 3 residues early in the read; its end comes from the germline J gene. The genes are TRBV7-3 and TRBJ2-7; 12 bases agree with TRBD2. The CDR3 runs to 14 residues. After removal of 4 bases from V and 6 bases from J, the junction contained 4 bases not matched to a gene. Germline lookup yields CDR1 SGHTA and CDR2 FQGTGA. The CDR3 sequence is CASSSSGGGSEQYF. The sequenced CDR3 bases are TGTGCCAGCAGCTCTAGCGGGGGGGGTTCCGAG. The entire variable domain, with the rest obtained from reference TRBV7-3 and TRBJ2-7, is as follows: GAGVSQTPSNKVTEKGKYVELRCDPISGHTALYWYRQSLGQGPEFLIYFQGTGAADDSGLPNDRFFAVRPEGSVSTLKIQRTERGDSAVYLCASSSSGGGSEQYFGPGTRLTVT.

This clone came up a few times. The CDR3 bases that were read are TGCGCCAGCAGCTTAGCCGGGACAGGGGAGGAGACC. Translated, it gives CASSLAGTGEET. The complete CDR3 protein is CASSLAGTGEETQYF. The chain couples TRBV5-1 to TRBJ2-5; TRBD1 matches at 10 bases. The CDR3 end lies 3 residues beyond the end of the read and is filled in from the germline J gene. This CDR3 is 15 amino acids long. The junction had 6 bases not matched to a gene; V was cut back by 2 bases and J by 5 bases. Germline loops: CDR1 SGHRS, CDR2 YFSETQ.

The CDR3 bases that were read are TGTGCCTGGACAGTATCTGGAAACACC. Translated, it gives CAWTVSGNT. The full CDR3 sequence reads CAWTVSGNTIYF. The rearrangement links TRBV30 to TRBJ1-3; D remains ambiguous. The CDR3 end falls 3 residues outside the read, so it is completed with the germline J gene. Per germline, CDR1 GTSNPN and CDR2 SVGIG (reference sequence). Trimming stripped 4 bases from V and 1 base from J, with 5 bases between. The CDR3 has 12 residues.

Concerning this clone itself: The CDR3 goes on 3 residues after the read ends, and that part is filled in from the germline J gene. The chain has TRBV20-1 and TRBJ1-5; D is unclear. The V gene's germline CDR1 is DFQATT and CDR2 SNEGSKA (reference sequence). This CDR3 has 14 residues. The V end was cut by 3 bases, the J end by 0 bases, with 9 bases between. CDR3 bases read: TGCAGTGCTAGTACGAGCGTTAGCAATCAGCCC. Translating gives CSASTSVSNQP. The whole CDR3 protein is CSASTSVSNQPQHF.

This clone was detected a few times. The CDR3 end is not reached by the read, which stops 3 residues before it; the germline J gene fills it in. The chain has TRBV19 and TRBJ2-7, with TRBD1 matching 8 bases. The CDR3 spans 15 residues. V gave up 5 bases and J gave up 0 bases; unmatched junction bases: 6. Germline CDR1 and CDR2: LNHDA and SQIVND (reference sequence). CDR3 sequence reads: CASSQAGTGSYEQYF. The covered CDR3 bases are TGTGCCAGTAGTCAGGCCGGGACAGGCTCCTACGAG.

Points on this clone: The sequenced fragment ends 3 residues before the CDR3 boundary, so the rest is inferred from the germline J gene. The chain has TRBV19 and TRBJ2-7; weak D call: TRBD1 (5 bases). This CDR3 contains 16 residues. V was trimmed by 4 bases and J by 1 base, leaving 17 bases between them. The germline V gene has CDR1 LNHDA and CDR2 SQIVND (reference sequence). The CDR3 bases that were read are TGTGCCAGTAGTAGGGGCGAATCCGGGTTGTCCTACGAG. It is translated as CASSRGESGLSYE. The full-length CDR3 reads as CASSRGESGLSYEQYF.

Notes on this clone: Coverage ceases 3 residues before the CDR3 finishes, and the germline J gene fills in the end. V is TRBV19 and J is TRBJ1-1; D remains unclear. Trimming took 3 bases from V and 6 from J, leaving 11 bases between them. The CDR3 is made up of 13 amino acids. Per the germline V gene, CDR1 is LNHDA and CDR2 is SQIVND (reference sequence). The CDR3 bases that were read are TGTGCCAGTAGTATCCGGGGAAACCCTGAA. Translating it yields CASSIRGNPE. The entire CDR3 sequence reads CASSIRGNPEAFF.

About this clone: The CDR3 end falls 3 residues outside the read, so it is completed with the germline J gene. V is TRBV20-1 and J is TRBJ1-1; TRBD1 matches 7 bases. The CDR3 totals 13 residues. The germline CDR1 and CDR2 sequences are DFQATT and SNEGSKA (reference sequence). The covered CDR3 bases are TGCAGTGCTACGAAGAGTCGGACAGGCGGA. It encodes CSATKSRTGG. The full CDR3 sequence reads CSATKSRTGGAFF.

This clone was seen more than once but under ten times. The observed sequence ends 3 residues before the CDR3 terminus, with the missing tail filled in from the germline J gene. This chain joins TRBV7-9 and TRBJ2-2; D is ambiguous. CDR1 and CDR2 from the germline V gene are SEHNR and FQNEAQ (reference sequence). Trimming removed 5 bases at V and 4 bases at J, with 11 bases between. This CDR3 is built from 14 residues. The sequenced CDR3 bases are TGTGCCAGCAGCCACGAAACTTTCACCGGGGAG. Amino acid sequence: CASSHETFTGE. In full, the CDR3 reads CASSHETFTGELFF.

This clone was detected many times. The read stops 3 residues short of the end of the CDR3; the missing end is completed from the germline J gene. This sequence joins TRBV18 and TRBJ1-3; 9 positions agree with TRBD1. Germline V CDR1 and CDR2: KGHSH, LQKENI. J was trimmed by 4 bases and V by 0 bases; bases with no gene match: 4. This CDR3 has 16 residues. CDR3 protein: CASSPPATGGGNTIYF. CDR3 bases read: TGTGCCAGCTCACCACCGGCGACAGGGGGAGGAAACACC.

Remarks on this clone: Coverage ceases 3 residues before the CDR3 finishes, and the germline J gene fills in the end. V usage is TRBV2 and J usage is TRBJ2-3; TRBD2 matches 8 bases. Looked up from germline, CDR1 is SNHLY and CDR2 is FYNNEI. This CDR3 has 15 residues. V shed 6 bases, J shed 0 bases, and the junction held 5 bases outside the gene matches. CDR3 DNA (partial): TGTGCCAGCAGCCGAGCGGGAGATAGCACAGATACG. This encodes CASSRAGDSTDT. The full CDR3 is CASSRAGDSTDTQYF.

Details on this clone: The sequenced fragment ends 3 residues before the CDR3 boundary, so the rest is inferred from the germline J gene. The rearrangement joins TRBV2 to TRBJ2-5, with D tentatively TRBD1 (5 bases). Per the germline V gene, CDR1 is SNHLY and CDR2 is FYNNEI. The V end was cut by 0 bases, the J end by 4 bases, with 15 bases between. This CDR3 is 16 amino acids long. The CDR3 bases that were read are TGTGCCAGCAGTGAAGCTATTCAGGGTTTGGCAGAGACC. It specifies CASSEAIQGLAET. The full CDR3 protein reads CASSEAIQGLAETQYF.

Details on this clone: The sequenced fragment ends 3 residues before the CDR3 boundary, so the rest is inferred from the germline J gene. The rearrangement joins TRBV7-6 to TRBJ2-7; 9 bases are shared with TRBD1. Germline loops: CDR1 SGHVS, CDR2 FNYEAQ. The ends lost 6 bases at V and 6 bases at J; junction bases unmatched: 6. The CDR3 runs 13 residues. The covered CDR3 bases are TGTGCCAGCAGTCGACAGGGGGGGGCCGAG. Translated, it gives CASSRQGGAE. The CDR3 reads in full as CASSRQGGAEQYF.

This clone was seen a handful of times. Read data end 3 residues before the CDR3 end; the end is taken from the germline J gene. The rearrangement links TRBV7-6 to TRBJ2-6, with TRBD1 matching over 7 bases. The V gene's germline CDR1 is SGHVS and CDR2 FNYEAQ. CDR3 length: 17 residues. V shed 4 bases, J shed 1 base, and the junction held 7 bases outside the gene matches. The DNA read from the CDR3 is TGTGCCAGCAGCTCCCACTTGACAGGGTCTGGGGCCAACGTC. Protein: CASSSHLTGSGANV. The CDR3 in full is CASSSHLTGSGANVLTF.

This clone was counted ten times or more. From the germline J gene comes the end of the CDR3, since the read stops 3 residues before it. The genes are TRBV19 and TRBJ2-1; D not resolved. This CDR3 has 16 amino acids. The V end was cut by 5 bases, the J end by 1 base, with 15 bases between. Germline values: CDR1 LNHDA, CDR2 SQIVND (reference sequence). CDR3 DNA (partial): TGTGCCAGTAGTTCCCACCCCGCAGTATCCTACAATGAG. Translation: CASSSHPAVSYNE. The whole CDR3 sequence reads CASSSHPAVSYNEQFF.